This T cell receptor beta chain was captured by sequencing in a study of technical replicates of blood from several donors. Assay used: immunoSEQ multiplex PCR; TCRdb lists only in-frame clones, some missing. The sample carries roughly 79,000 clones, about nine tenths recorded once. The germline V gene encodes CDR1 GTSNPN and CDR2 SVGIG (reference sequence). Trimming stripped 5 bases from V and 6 bases from J, with 20 bases between. The CDR3 covers 14 residues. The J gene is TRBJ2-7, the V gene TRBV30; tentative D call: TRBD2 (5 bases). Sequencing was performed on T cells isolated from PBMCs. This TCR came from a human donor in good health. Some clones in this sample may be carry-over from other donors' samples. The DNA of the CDR3 is TGTGCCTGGGTCCCGGGGTCCGCAGCTCGCGAGCAGTACTTC. Its protein product is CAWVPGSAAREQYF.